This TCR beta chain came from a study of OX40 agonist ivuxolimab in advanced cancers. Overall study context: At about 81% male, the cohort had a mean age of 60 years, ranging from about 20 to 90.

The repertoire was sequenced with immunoSEQ multiplex PCR; TCRdb's copy has only in-frame clones and lacks some. Here the sample spans over 65,000 clones, 80% to 95% being singletons. CDR3 length equals 14 residues. The V gene's germline CDR1 is SGHRS and CDR2 YFSETQ. The germline V and J ends were trimmed by 5 bases and 1 base, with 12 bases remaining between them. Autoimmune disease history or systemic immunosuppression meant exclusion. The chain employs TRBV5-1 and TRBJ1-1, with TRBD1 as a possible D gene (5 bases). This specimen was CD4+ or CD8+ T cells sorted from blood, taken in a trial of the OX40 agonist ivuxolimab. This clonotype was obtained from an adult with an advanced solid tumor such as melanoma, head and neck, liver or kidney cancer. Here the CDR3 reads CASRVTVQNTEAFF. As DNA, the CDR3 is TGCGCCAGCAGGGTGACAGTACAGAACACTGAAGCTTTCTTT.